The next 19 T cell receptor beta chains were all read from a single sample in a study of Ad26.COV2.S vaccination and SARS-CoV-2 variants. Produced via immunoSEQ multiplex PCR; TCRdb's table is partial and in-frame only. This repertoire shows around 400,000 clones, 83% found once; its top ten account for 7% to 9.5%. Treatment specified: about 20 received Ad26.COV2.S at low or high dose, single or two shots; about 5 received placebo; per-sample allocation not given. On day 63 after the first injection, vaccine and placebo recipients gave samples. The source material was peripheral blood, sampled in a trial of Ad26.COV2.S vaccine versus placebo. These receptors originate from a person aged 18 to 59 who received the Ad26.COV2.S COVID-19 vaccine or a placebo.

The CDR3: CASSPTGIRQPQHF. The CDR3 DNA sequence: TGTGCCAGCAGCCCGACAGGGATAAGGCAGCCCCAGCATTTT. The chain joins TRBV27 to TRBJ1-5, with TRBD1 identical over 7 bases. This CDR3 spans 14 amino acids. The germline V gene encodes CDR1 MNHEY and CDR2 SMNVEV (reference sequence). The J segment lost 7 bases and the V segment lost 6 bases, leaving 9 bases of the junction unmatched.

As to this clone: Different DNA sequences within this sample yield the same CDR3. The V gene is TRBV12-3 or TRBV12-4, the J gene TRBJ2-2; no clear D. Trimming stripped 3 bases from V and 6 bases from J, with 5 bases between. This CDR3 is 12 amino acids long. The CDR3 DNA reads as TGTGCCAGCAGTTTTTTTCCCGGGGAGCTGTTTTTT. Amino acids: CASSFFPGELFF.

This chain joins TRBV7-9 and TRBJ2-7, with TRBD1 matching over 7 bases. Germline assignment: CDR1 SEHNR and CDR2 FQNEAQ (reference sequence). The length of the CDR3 is 15 residues. The trim removed 3 bases at V and 4 bases at J, leaving 9 bases unmatched. In DNA, the CDR3 is TGTGCCAGCAGCTTCTCGAGGGACAGTTCTTACGAGCAGTACTTC. Protein sequence: CASSFSRDSSYEQYF.

V gene TRBV28 combines with J gene TRBJ2-1; TRBD2 agrees at 8 bases. The trim removed 1 base at V and 4 bases at J, leaving 3 bases unmatched. The CDR3 covers 15 residues. Germline CDR1 reads MDHEN; CDR2 reads SYDVKM. The CDR3 DNA reads as TGTGCCAGCAGTTTATCCAGCGGGAGTTACAATGAGCAGTTCTTC. Its translation: CASSLSSGSYNEQFF.

The sample holds a few counts of this clone. This chain connects TRBV13 to TRBJ1-5; 7 positions agree with TRBD1. V shed 0 bases, J shed 7 bases, and the junction held 3 bases outside the gene matches. The CDR3 contains 14 residues. Germline-derived CDR1 and CDR2 are PRHDT and FYEKMQ (reference sequence). This CDR3 is CASSLGTGRQPQHF. The CDR3 region has the DNA TGTGCCAGCAGCTTAGGGACAGGGCGGCAGCCCCAGCATTTT.

The chain couples TRBV11-2 to TRBJ1-1; TRBD1 is a possible D gene (6 bases). The length of the CDR3 is 17 residues. Per the germline V gene, CDR1 is SGHAT and CDR2 is FQNNGV. V lost 5 bases, J lost 5 bases, and 24 bases lay in between. The CDR3 region has the DNA TGTGCCAGCAGCCCTAAGGGCGGGGGGGGCCCGGAGACTGAAGCTTTCTTT. Its translation is CASSPKGGGGPETEAFF.

The chain links TRBV10-3 to TRBJ2-7; tentatively, D is TRBD1 (5 bases). The germline CDR1 and CDR2 sequences are ENHRY and SYGVKD. The CDR3 consists of 14 residues. The V end lost 0 bases, the J end lost 3 bases, and 9 bases lay between the germline ends. For the CDR3, the DNA is TGTGCCATCAGTGAGTCGGGGCCAATCTACGAGCAGTACTTC. Residues: CAISESGPIYEQYF.

The chain combines TRBV30 with TRBJ2-7; tentative D call: TRBD2 (5 bases). CDR3 length equals 12 residues. Germline-derived CDR1 and CDR2 are GTSNPN and SVGIG (reference sequence). V gave up 5 bases and J gave up 1 base, with 9 bases separating them. CDR3 amino acids: CAWGSGSYEQYF. For the CDR3, the DNA is TGTGCCTGGGGCTCGGGATCCTACGAGCAGTACTTC.

V usage is TRBV5-1 and J usage is TRBJ2-5; 12 nucleotides line up with TRBD2. V lost 7 bases, J lost 3 bases, and 1 base stayed unmatched. The CDR3 is 13 residues long. In germline, CDR1 is SGHRS, CDR2 YFSETQ. Written as DNA, the CDR3 is TGCGCCAGCGGACTAGCGGGGAAAGAGACCCAGTACTTC. This codes for CASGLAGKETQYF.

V usage is TRBV5-4 and J usage is TRBJ1-2; D call uncertain. There are 20 residues in the CDR3. The germline gives CDR1 SGHNT, CDR2 YYREEE (reference sequence). Trimming took 4 bases from V and 5 from J, leaving 33 bases between them. CDR3 in amino acids: CASSLWRSGSIDHRRYGYTF. Written as DNA, the CDR3 is TGTGCCAGCAGCCTGTGGAGATCCGGGTCCATAGACCACCGGCGTTATGGCTACACCTTC.

The V and J genes are TRBV3-1 (or the pseudogene TRBV3-2) and TRBJ1-1; D is possibly TRBD1 (6 bases). CDR3 size: 13 residues. Trimming pared 6 bases from V and 7 bases from J, leaving 15 bases between. CDR1 LGHDT and CDR2 YNNKEL come from the germline V gene (reference sequence). The CDR3 bases are TGTGCCAGCAGAACACAAGACAGGAGTGAAGCTTTCTTT. It encodes CASRTQDRSEAFF.

The V call is TRBV27, the J call TRBJ1-6, with D tentatively TRBD1 (6 bases). Germline V gives CDR1 MNHEY, CDR2 SMNVEV (reference sequence). The CDR3 extends over 18 amino acids. V lost 3 bases and J 6 bases, leaving 21 bases between the germline ends. As DNA, the CDR3 is TGTGCCAGCAGTTTTTCATTGGACCCGACAGGCCTTAATTCACCCCTCCACTTT. Protein: CASSFSLDPTGLNSPLHF.

This rearrangement joins TRBV10-3 to TRBJ1-2, with D unresolved. The ends were cut back, 4 bases at V and 0 bases at J, with 6 bases in the middle. This CDR3 has 13 amino acids. Per the germline V gene, CDR1 is ENHRY and CDR2 is SYGVKD. Written as DNA, the CDR3 is TGTGCCATCAGTGGGACGGCTAACTATGGCTACACCTTC. Encoded protein: CAISGTANYGYTF.

CDR3 amino acids: CATSDPGTGGNTIYF. CDR3 DNA: TGTGCCACCAGTGATCCCGGGACAGGGGGGAACACCATATATTTT. The chain combines TRBV24-1 with TRBJ1-3, with 11 bases lining up with TRBD1. The V gene's germline CDR1 is KGHDR and CDR2 SFDVKD. The CDR3 totals 15 residues. V was pared by 3 bases and J by 7 bases, with 4 bases of the junction left unmatched.

This clone came up a few times. The chain is built from TRBV5-1 and TRBJ1-2; no firm D call. Germline loops: CDR1 SGHRS, CDR2 YFSETQ. The CDR3 runs to 14 residues. The ends were cut back, 0 bases at V and 2 bases at J, with 8 bases in the middle. CDR3 sequence reads: CASSLDTGNYGYTF. The CDR3 nucleotides are TGCGCCAGCAGCTTGGATACCGGGAACTATGGCTACACCTTC. The full variable domain, with the rest looked up from reference TRBV5-1 and TRBJ1-2, is KAGVTQTPRYLIKTRGQQVTLSCSPISGHRSVSWYQQTPGQGLQFLFEYFSETQRNKGNFPGRFSGRQFSNSRSEMNVSTLELGDSALYLCASSLDTGNYGYTFGSGTRLTVV.

The chain carries TRBV19 and TRBJ2-1; TRBD2 aligns across 9 bases. The CDR3 is made up of 15 amino acids. After removal of 5 bases from V and 8 bases from J, the junction contained 10 bases not matched to a gene. CDR1 is LNHDA, CDR2 SQIVND, per germline (reference sequence). In nucleotides, the CDR3 is TGTGCCAGTAGTCCCAGCGGGGGGCTGAAGGATGAGCAGTTCTTC. The encoded protein is CASSPSGGLKDEQFF.

This chain links TRBV6-5 with TRBJ2-7, with no clear D. V shed 1 base and J shed 2 bases, with 12 bases lying between them. Germline V CDR1 and CDR2: MNHEY, SVGAGI. This CDR3 has 15 amino acids. The CDR3 nucleotides read TGTGCCAGCAGTTACTGGAACACTCCAACCTACGAGCAGTACTTC. This translates into CASSYWNTPTYEQYF.

The V and J genes are TRBV7-2 and TRBJ1-5; no definite D call. CDR3 length equals 15 residues. Trimming stripped 2 bases from V and 4 bases from J, with 12 bases between. Germline V CDR1 and CDR2: SGHTA, FQGNSA. CDR3 DNA sequence: TGTGCCAGCAGCTTAACGGCCCTATCAAATCAGCCCCAGCATTTT. Translation: CASSLTALSNQPQHF.

The chain joins TRBV6-1 to TRBJ1-6; tentatively, D is TRBD1 (6 bases). The germline V gene has CDR1 MNHNS and CDR2 SASEGT. V lost 3 bases to trimming and J lost 10 bases, with 25 bases between them. The CDR3 has 18 amino acids. In nucleotides, the CDR3 is TGTGCCAGCAGTGATACCAAAGCTGGGGGCATTTGGATGTCACCCCTCCACTTT. Translating gives CASSDTKAGGIWMSPLHF.